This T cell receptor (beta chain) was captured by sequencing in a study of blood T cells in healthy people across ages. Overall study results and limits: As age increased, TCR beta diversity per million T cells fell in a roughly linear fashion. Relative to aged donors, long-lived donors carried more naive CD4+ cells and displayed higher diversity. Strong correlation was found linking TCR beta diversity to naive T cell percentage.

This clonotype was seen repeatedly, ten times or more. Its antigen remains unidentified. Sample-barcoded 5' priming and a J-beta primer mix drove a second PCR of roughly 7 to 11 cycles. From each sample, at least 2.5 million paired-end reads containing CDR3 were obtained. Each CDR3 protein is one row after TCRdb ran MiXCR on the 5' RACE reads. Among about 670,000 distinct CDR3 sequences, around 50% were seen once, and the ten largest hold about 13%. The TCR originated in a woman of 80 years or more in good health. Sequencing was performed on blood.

The CDR3 DNA is TGTGCCACCAGCAGAGATCCCCTCGGTGGTAGATATGGCTACACCTTC. This codes for CATSRDPLGGRYGYTF. The chain recombines TRBV15 with TRBJ1-2, with D hard to call. Germline V gene lookup returns CDR1 LNHNV and CDR2 YYDKDF (reference sequence). The CDR3 runs 16 residues. Trimming pared 0 bases from V and 5 bases from J, leaving 16 bases between.